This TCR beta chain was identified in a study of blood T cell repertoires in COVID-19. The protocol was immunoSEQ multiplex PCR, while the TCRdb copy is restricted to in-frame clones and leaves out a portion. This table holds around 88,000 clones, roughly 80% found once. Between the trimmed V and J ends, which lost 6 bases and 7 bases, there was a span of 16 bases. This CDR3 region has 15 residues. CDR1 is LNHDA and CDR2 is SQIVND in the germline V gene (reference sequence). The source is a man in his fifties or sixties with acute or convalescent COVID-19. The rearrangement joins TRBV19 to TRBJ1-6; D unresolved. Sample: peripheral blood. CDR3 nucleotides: TGTGCCAGTAGGATCGGTGGAGGTTCGAATTCACCCCTCCACTTT. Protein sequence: CASRIGGGSNSPLHF.